This is a list of T cell receptor beta chains from one sample in a study of OX40 agonist ivuxolimab in advanced cancers. Libraries were prepared by immunoSEQ multiplex PCR; TCRdb keeps only in-frame clonotypes and omits some of them. The profile shows 20,000 to 25,000 clones, approximately 70% of them singletons. The sample consisted of CD4+ or CD8+ T cells sorted from blood, taken in a trial of the OX40 agonist ivuxolimab. The receptors stem from an adult with an advanced solid tumor such as melanoma, head and neck, liver or kidney cancer. Each CDR3 is given with its conserved first and last residue. D genes are given only for firm matches. Rows give clone size only sometimes, using once, few, many, or a class for an expanded clone.

J gene | clone size | D gene | V gene | CDR3 length | CDR3 DNA | CDR3 protein
TRBJ2-7 | - | TRBD2 | TRBV6-6 | 15 | TGTGCCAGCAGCCTACAGCGGGGGCCCACCCGGGAGCAGTACTTC | CASSLQRGPTREQYF
TRBJ1-4 | - | - | TRBV30 | 12 | TGTGCCTGGAGTAGGGACGGGGCGGAACTGTTTTTT | CAWSRDGAELFF
TRBJ1-2 | few | - | TRBV9 | 13 | TGTGCCAGCAGCGTCGCAGGGGCCTATGGCTACACCTTC | CASSVAGAYGYTF
TRBJ2-5 | - | - | TRBV28 | 13 | TGTGCCAGCAGTCCGGCCGAGCAAGAGACCCAGTACTTC | CASSPAEQETQYF
TRBJ2-1 | medium-sized | - | TRBV13 | 11 | TGTGCCAGCAGCGGGCGGGATGAGCAGTTCTTC | CASSGRDEQFF
TRBJ1-2 | once | - | TRBV13 | 15 | TGTGCCAGCAGCACAGGAGGTAGCGCTAACTATGGCTACACCTTC | CASSTGGSANYGYTF
TRBJ2-7 | - | TRBD2 | TRBV27 | 13 | TGTGCCAGCGGGGCGGGGGGGACCTACGAGCAGTACTTC | CASGAGGTYEQYF
TRBJ2-7 | - | TRBD2 | TRBV7-9 | 15 | TGTGCCAGCAGCCCGGAGCCGGGGGGAGCCTACGAGCAGTACTTC | CASSPEPGGAYEQYF
TRBJ2-1 | few | - | TRBV7-2 | 16 | TGTGCCAGCAGCGCGTATAGCGGAAGCTCCTACAATGAGCAGTTCTTC | CASSAYSGSSYNEQFF
TRBJ2-1 | once | - | TRBV19 | 14 | TGTGCCAGTGCTAAAGACAGGACCAACAATGAGCAGTTCTTC | CASAKDRTNNEQFF
TRBJ2-5 | - | TRBD2 | TRBV4-3 | 15 | TGCGCCAGCAGCCAAGGGACTAGCGAGGGAGAGACCCAGTACTTC | CASSQGTSEGETQYF
TRBJ2-2 | - | - | TRBV7-3 | 13 | TGTGCCAGCAGCTTCCGGGGTACCGGGGAGCTGTTTTTT | CASSFRGTGELFF
TRBJ2-7 | - | - | TRBV7-9 | 12 | TGTGCCAGCAGCCCAAACAGCTACGAGCAGTACTTC | CASSPNSYEQYF
TRBJ1-3 | - | - | TRBV5-4 | 16 | TGTGCCAGCAGCTTGGTAGGAGCTTTCTCTGGAAACACCATATATTTT | CASSLVGAFSGNTIYF
TRBJ1-4 | - | - | TRBV6-6 | 15 | TGTGCCAGCAGTTATGATTGGACAGACAATGAAAAACTGTTTTTT | CASSYDWTDNEKLFF
TRBJ2-5 | - | - | TRBV21-1 | 17 | TGTGCCAGCAGCAAAGGGCCGGGGGGGGCCCTCCGGGAGACCCAGTACTTC | CASSKGPGGALRETQYF
TRBJ2-5 | medium-sized | - | TRBV10-3 | 13 | TGTGCCATCAGTGTGAGCAATTGGGAGACCCAGTACTTC | CAISVSNWETQYF
TRBJ1-6 | few | - | TRBV7-8 | 16 | TGTGCCAGCAGCTTGGCTTTGAGCTCCTATAATTCACCCCTCCACTTT | CASSLALSSYNSPLHF
TRBJ2-7 | - | - | TRBV5-4 | 14 | TGTGCCAGCAGCTTTCATACAGCTTCGTACGAGCAGTACTTC | CASSFHTASYEQYF
TRBJ2-1 | - | TRBD1 | TRBV6-1 | 16 | TGTGCCAGCAGTGAAGCGGCGGACAGGGTCTGGAATGAGCAGTTCTTC | CASSEAADRVWNEQFF
TRBJ2-3 | once | - | TRBV7-9 | 10 | TGTGCCAGCAGCTCGGATACGCAGTATTTT | CASSSDTQYF
TRBJ1-5 | medium-sized | - | TRBV7-9 | 14 | TGTGCCAGCAGCCCCCCCGGCCCCCATCAGCCCCAGCATTTT | CASSPPGPHQPQHF
TRBJ2-2 | - | - | TRBV5-3 | 17 | TGTGCCAGAAGACATCCCGCGGGGGCCTCGGACACCGGGGAGCTGTTTTTT | CARRHPAGASDTGELFF
TRBJ2-7 | - | - | TRBV7-9 | 11 | TGTGCCAGCGGGAGTATGAGCGAGCAGTACTTC | CASGSMSEQYF
TRBJ2-5 | few | - | TRBV6-5 | 11 | TGTGCCAGCAGACTCAAAGAGACCCAGTACTTC | CASRLKETQYF
TRBJ2-2 | - | - | TRBV7-9 | 13 | TGTGCCAGCAGCCCATGGAACACCGGGGAGCTGTTTTTT | CASSPWNTGELFF
TRBJ1-1 | - | - | TRBV7-2 | 14 | TGCGCCAGCAGCCAAGCCATTGGGACGGAAGAAGCTTTCTTT | CASSQAIGTEEAFF
TRBJ2-7 | - | - | TRBV6-1 | 13 | TGTGCCGGTGGGTTAACTAGCTCCTACGAGCAGTACTTC | CAGGLTSSYEQYF
TRBJ1-3 | - | - | TRBV9 | 14 | TGTGCCAGCGGAGGGGGGTATACTGGAAACACCATATATTTT | CASGGGYTGNTIYF
TRBJ2-7 | - | TRBD1 | TRBV9 | 13 | TGTGCCAGCACTTGGACAGGCCACTACGAGCAGTACTTC | CASTWTGHYEQYF
TRBJ2-2 | few | - | TRBV7-3 | 12 | TGTGCCAGCAGCCCTGGCACCGGGGAGCTGTTTTTT | CASSPGTGELFF
TRBJ2-3 | - | TRBD1 | TRBV19 | 16 | TGTGCCAGTAGTATAGTAGACAGGGGAGATGCAGATACGCAGTATTTT | CASSIVDRGDADTQYF